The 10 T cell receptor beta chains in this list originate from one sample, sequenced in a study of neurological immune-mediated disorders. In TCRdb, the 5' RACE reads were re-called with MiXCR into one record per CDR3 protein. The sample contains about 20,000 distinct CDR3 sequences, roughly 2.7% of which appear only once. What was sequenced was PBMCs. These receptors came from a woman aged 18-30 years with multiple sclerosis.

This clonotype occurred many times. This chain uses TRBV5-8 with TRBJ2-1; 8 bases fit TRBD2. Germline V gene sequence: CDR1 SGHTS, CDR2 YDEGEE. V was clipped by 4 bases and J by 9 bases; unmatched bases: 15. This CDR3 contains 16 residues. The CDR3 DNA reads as TGTGCCAGCAGCCGACAACCGGGACTAGTTGCTGGTGAGCAGTTCTTC. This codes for CASSRQPGLVAGEQFF.

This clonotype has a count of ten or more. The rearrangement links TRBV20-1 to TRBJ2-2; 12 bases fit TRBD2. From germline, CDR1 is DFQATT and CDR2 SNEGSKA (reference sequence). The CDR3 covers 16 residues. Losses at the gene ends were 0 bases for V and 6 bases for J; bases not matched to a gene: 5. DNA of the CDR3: TGCAGTGCTAGAGATGTTGGACTAGCGGGGTCCGGGGAGCTGTTTTTT. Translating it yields CSARDVGLAGSGELFF.

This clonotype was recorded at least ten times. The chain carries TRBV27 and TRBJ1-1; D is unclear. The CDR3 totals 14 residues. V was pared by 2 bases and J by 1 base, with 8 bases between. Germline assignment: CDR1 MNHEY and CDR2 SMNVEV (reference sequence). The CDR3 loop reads CASSLKRQNTEAFF. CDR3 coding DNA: TGTGCCAGCAGTTTAAAAAGGCAGAACACTGAAGCTTTCTTT.

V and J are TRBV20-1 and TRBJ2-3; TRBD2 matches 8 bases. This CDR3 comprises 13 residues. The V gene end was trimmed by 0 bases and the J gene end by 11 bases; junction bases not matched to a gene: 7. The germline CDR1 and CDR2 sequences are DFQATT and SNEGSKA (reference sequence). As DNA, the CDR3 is TGCAGTGCTAGAGATTGGGGAGCGGGAGAGCAGTATTTT. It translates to CSARDWGAGEQYF.

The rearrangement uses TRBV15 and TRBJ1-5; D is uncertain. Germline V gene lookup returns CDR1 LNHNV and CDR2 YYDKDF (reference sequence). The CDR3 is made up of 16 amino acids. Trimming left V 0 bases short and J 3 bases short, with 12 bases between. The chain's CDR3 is CATSREKGSANQPQHF. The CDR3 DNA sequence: TGTGCCACCAGCAGAGAGAAGGGTAGTGCCAATCAGCCCCAGCATTTT.

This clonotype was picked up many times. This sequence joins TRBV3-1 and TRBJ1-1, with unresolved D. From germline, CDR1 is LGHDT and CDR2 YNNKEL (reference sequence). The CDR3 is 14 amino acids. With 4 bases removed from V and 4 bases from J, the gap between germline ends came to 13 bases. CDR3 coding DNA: TGTGCCAGCAGCCTTAGACGGGAGGTCACTGAAGCTTTCTTT. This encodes CASSLRREVTEAFF.

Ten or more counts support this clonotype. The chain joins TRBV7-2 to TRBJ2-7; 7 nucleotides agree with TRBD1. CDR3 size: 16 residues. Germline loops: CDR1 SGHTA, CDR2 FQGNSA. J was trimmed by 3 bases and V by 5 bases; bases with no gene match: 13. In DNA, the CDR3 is TGTGCCAGCAGCCGAAGTTCGGGACAGAAGAACTACGAGCAGTACTTC. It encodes CASSRSSGQKNYEQYF.

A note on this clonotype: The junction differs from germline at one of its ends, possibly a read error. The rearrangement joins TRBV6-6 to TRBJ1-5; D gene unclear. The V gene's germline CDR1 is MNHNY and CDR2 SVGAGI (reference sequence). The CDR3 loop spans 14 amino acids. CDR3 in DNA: TGTGCCAGCAGTTACTTAGGGAGGAATCAGCCCCAGAATTTT. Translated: CASSYLGRNQPQNF.

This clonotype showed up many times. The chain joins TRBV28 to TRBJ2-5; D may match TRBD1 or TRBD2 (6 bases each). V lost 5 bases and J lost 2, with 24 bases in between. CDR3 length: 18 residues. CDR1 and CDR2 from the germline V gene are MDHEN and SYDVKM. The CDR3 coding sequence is TGTGCCAGCAGTCCGGTTTGGGGGGCGGATGCCAGACAAGAGACCCAGTACTTC. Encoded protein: CASSPVWGADARQETQYF.

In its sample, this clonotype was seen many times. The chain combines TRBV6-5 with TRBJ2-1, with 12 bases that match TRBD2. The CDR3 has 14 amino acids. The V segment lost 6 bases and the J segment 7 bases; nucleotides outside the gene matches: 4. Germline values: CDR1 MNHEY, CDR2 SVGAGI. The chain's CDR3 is CASRLTSGSNEQFF. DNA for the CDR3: TGTGCCAGCAGACTGACTAGCGGGAGTAATGAGCAGTTCTTC.